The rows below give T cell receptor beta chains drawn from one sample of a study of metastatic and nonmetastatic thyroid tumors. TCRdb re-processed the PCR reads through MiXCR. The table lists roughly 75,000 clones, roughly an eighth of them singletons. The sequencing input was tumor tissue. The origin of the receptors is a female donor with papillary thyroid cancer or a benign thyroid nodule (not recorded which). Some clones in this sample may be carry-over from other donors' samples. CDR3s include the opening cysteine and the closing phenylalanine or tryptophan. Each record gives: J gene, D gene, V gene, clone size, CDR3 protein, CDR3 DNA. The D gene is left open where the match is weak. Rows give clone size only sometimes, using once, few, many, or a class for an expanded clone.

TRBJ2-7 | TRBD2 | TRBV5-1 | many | CASRSGPLSYEQYF | TGCGCCAGCCGTAGCGGGCCCCTCTCCTACGAGCAGTACTTC
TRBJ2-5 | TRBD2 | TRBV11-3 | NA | CASSFWAGVVETQYF | TGTGCCAGCAGCTTTTGGGCGGGAGTCGTAGAGACCCAGTACTTC
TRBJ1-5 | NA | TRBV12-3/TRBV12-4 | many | CASSLNRNQPQHF | TGTGCCAGCAGTTTAAACAGAAATCAGCCCCAGCATTTT
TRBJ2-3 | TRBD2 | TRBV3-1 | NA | CASSQEWTSGRGLSDTQYF | TGTGCCAGCAGCCAAGAATGGACTAGCGGGAGGGGTCTCTCAGATACGCAGTATTTT
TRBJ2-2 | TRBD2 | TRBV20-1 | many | CSAPMAGGPRTGELFF | TGCAGTGCTCCTATGGCGGGAGGGCCGAGGACCGGGGAGCTGTTTTTT
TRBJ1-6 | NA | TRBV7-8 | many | CASSLARPGSSYNSPLHF | TGTGCCAGCAGCTTAGCCAGGCCTGGGTCGTCCTATAATTCACCCCTCCACTTT
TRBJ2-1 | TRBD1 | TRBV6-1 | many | CASSPTGLYYNEQFF | TGTGCCAGCAGTCCGACAGGGCTTTATTACAATGAGCAGTTCTTC
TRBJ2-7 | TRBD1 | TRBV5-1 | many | CASSLSVVAGGEQYF | TGCGCCAGCAGCTTGTCCGTCGTCGCAGGGGGCGAGCAGTACTTC
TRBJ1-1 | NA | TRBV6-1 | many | CASSEVGETEAFF | TGTGCCAGCAGTGAAGTTGGGGAAACTGAAGCTTTCTTT
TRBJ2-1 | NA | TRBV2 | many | CASSSASYSNEQFF | TGTGCCAGCTCTAGTGCTAGTTATTCGAATGAGCAGTTCTTC
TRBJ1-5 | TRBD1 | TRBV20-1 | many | CSAREGGTGFQHF | TGCAGTGCTAGAGAGGGAGGGACAGGCTTCCAGCATTTT
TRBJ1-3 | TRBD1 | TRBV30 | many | CAWSPTGAGNTIYF | TGTGCCTGGAGCCCCACAGGGGCTGGAAACACCATATATTTT
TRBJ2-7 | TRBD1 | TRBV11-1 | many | CASSQTRQGAYHEQYF | TGTGCCAGCAGCCAGACGAGACAGGGGGCTTACCACGAGCAGTACTTC
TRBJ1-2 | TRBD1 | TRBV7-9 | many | CASSHDGTGNYGYTF | TGTGCCAGCAGCCACGACGGGACAGGGAACTATGGCTACACCTTC
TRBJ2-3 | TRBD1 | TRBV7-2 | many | CASSLALTGLEDTQYF | TGTGCCAGCAGCTTAGCCTTGACAGGGCTCGAAGATACGCAGTATTTT
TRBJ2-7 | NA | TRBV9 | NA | CATRRQGYEQHF | TGTGCCACCCGCAGGCAGGGATACGAGCAGCACTTC
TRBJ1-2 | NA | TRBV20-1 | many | CSARDLRLIYGYTF | TGCAGTGCTAGAGATTTACGCCTGATCTATGGCTACACCTTC
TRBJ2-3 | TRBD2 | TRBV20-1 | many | CSARDLISGRATGDTQYF | TGCAGTGCTAGAGATTTAATCAGCGGGAGGGCCACCGGGGATACGCAGTATTTT
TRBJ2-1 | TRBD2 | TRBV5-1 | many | CASSGGLAGEEQFF | TGCGCCAGCAGCGGGGGGCTAGCGGGCGAAGAGCAGTTCTTC
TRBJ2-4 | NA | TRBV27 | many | CASTNRGGQNIQYF | TGTGCCAGCACTAATCGCGGGGGCCAAAACATTCAGTACTTC
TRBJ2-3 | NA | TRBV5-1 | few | CASRPGWLSTDTQYF | TGCGCCAGCAGACCAGGGTGGCTTAGCACAGATACGCAGTATTTT
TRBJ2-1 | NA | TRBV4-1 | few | CASSQDLTSSAGNEQFF | TGCGCCAGCAGCCAAGATTTAACCTCCAGCGCCGGGAATGAGCAGTTCTTC
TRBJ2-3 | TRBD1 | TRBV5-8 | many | CASTSYRGNTDTQYF | TGTGCCAGCACATCGTACAGGGGGAACACAGATACGCAGTATTTT
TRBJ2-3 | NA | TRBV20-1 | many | CSARGYRRDLAFFMDTQYF | TGCAGTGCTAGAGGATACCGCCGCGATTTAGCGTTTTTTATGGATACGCAGTATTTT
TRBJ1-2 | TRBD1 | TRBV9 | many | CASSVGTGSGTGSYGYTF | TGTGCCAGCAGCGTAGGGACAGGCTCTGGGACTGGTAGCTATGGCTACACCTTC
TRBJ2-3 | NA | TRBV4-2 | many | CASSQDRRGTQYF | TGTGCCAGCAGCCAAGATAGGCGGGGTACGCAGTATTTT
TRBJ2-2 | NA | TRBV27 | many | CASSLTLPAANTGELFF | TGTGCCAGCAGTTTGACCCTCCCAGCGGCCAACACCGGGGAGCTGTTTTTT
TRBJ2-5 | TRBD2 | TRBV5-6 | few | CASSLISFTSGSGETQYF | TGTGCCAGCAGCTTGATTTCTTTTACTAGCGGGAGTGGAGAGACCCAGTACTTC
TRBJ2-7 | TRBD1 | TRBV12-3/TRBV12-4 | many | CASSQGTGDYEQYF | TGTGCCAGCAGTCAGGGGACAGGGGACTACGAGCAGTACTTC
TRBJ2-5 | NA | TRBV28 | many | CASSLGRNKQETQYF | TGTGCCAGCAGTCTTGGGAGAAACAAACAAGAGACCCAGTACTTC
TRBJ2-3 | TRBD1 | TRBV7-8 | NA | CASSLRTGPTDTQYF | TGTGCCAGCAGCTTACGGACAGGCCCCACAGATACGCAGTATTTT
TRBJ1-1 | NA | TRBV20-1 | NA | CSAIPSTSEAFF | TGCAGTGCTATCCCCTCGACATCTGAAGCTTTCTTT
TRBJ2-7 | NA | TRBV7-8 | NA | CASSLGAGIGYEQYF | TGTGCCAGCAGCTTAGGGGCAGGGATTGGCTACGAGCAGTACTTC
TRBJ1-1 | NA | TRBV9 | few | CASSVGWGNTEAFF | TGTGCCAGCAGCGTGGGGTGGGGAAACACTGAAGCTTTCTTT
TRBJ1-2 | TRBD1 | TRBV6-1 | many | CASSHTGAYGYTF | TGTGCCAGCAGCCACACAGGGGCTTATGGCTACACCTTC